This T cell receptor beta chain was identified during a study of CD8 T cells in Susac syndrome (dated by TCRdb to the late 2010s). About the investigation overall: The study used repertoire sequencing to test whether antigen drove CD8+ T cell activation and differentiation in Susac syndrome. Broad study findings and their caveats: The number of individuals in the TCR sequencing and HLA analysis was recognized as being relatively small.

Points on this clonotype: Its antigen is still unknown. Within one base of it there is no much larger clone, and no base qualities were kept.

RNA was extracted using the RNeasy kit, and about 0.45 to 1 microgram was reverse transcribed with random hexamers. The immunoSEQ multiplex PCR assay, covering 54 Vbeta and 13 Jbeta segments, was used to amplify TCR beta CDR3 regions. PCR amplification bias was corrected by using a synthetic template baseline for primer optimization and computational correction. For the original study's pipeline: Reads were annotated to V, D and J genes according to IMGT and were analyzed with immunoSEQ Analyzer, with only productive sequences retained. Clonality was computed as one minus Shannon entropy normalized by log2 of the number of productive unique sequences. Public and private clones were assessed among the 100 most prevalent clones of each patient and control. Clones were defined as Susac-specific when absent from the healthy and MS cohorts, from roughly 1,000 published viral clones and from other ImmuneACCESS disease sequences. TCRdb handled the public reads itself, with Q25 trimming in fastp and clone calling in MiXCR, and kept productive beta chains. Each CDR3 protein appears once, grouped with its most common genes and DNA. None of the V and J calls come from the authors' own analysis; TCRdb made them. In all, the sample holds 110,000 or so distinct CDR3 sequences, and approximately 96% of those were seen once. The ten largest account for about 0.095% of the sample.

Germline trimming amounts to 0 bases on V and 7 bases on J, with 6 as the count of junction bases outside the gene matches. The CDR1 and CDR2 encoded by the germline V gene (reference sequence) are DFQATT and SNEGSKA. From the cysteine through the phenylalanine, the CDR3 covers 15 amino acids. Solely the CDR3 DNA is kept, with 45 bases framed from the first base. Peripheral blood CD8+ and CD4+ T cells from healthy donors, Susac syndrome patients and multiple sclerosis patients were profiled using high-throughput TCR beta sequencing. Healthy donors were included as age- and sex-matched controls. Bulk CD8+ and CD4+ T cells were purified by magnetic negative isolation, whereas CD8+ TEMRA cells were enriched by FACS. Blood was drawn into EDTA tubes, processed within 24 hours, and PBMCs were isolated by density gradient centrifugation. PBMCs intended for TCR sequencing were cryopreserved in liquid nitrogen and thawed later in a water bath at 37 degrees C. Purity of sorted or isolated CD4+, CD8+ and CD8+ TEMRA cells was at least 90%.

The source material was CD4+ T cells from PBMCs. The sequence came from a human donor in good health. The chain links TRBV20-1 with TRBJ2-1, with 10 middle bases fitting TRBD2. The DNA sequence is TGCAGTGCTAGAGATCGGCTAGCGGGAGTTAATGAGCAGTTCTTC. It specifies CSARDRLAGVNEQFF.